This T cell receptor (beta chain) was observed in a study of sequential checkpoint blockade in melanoma. Across the study: Randomization was 1:1 between first-line nivolumab→ipilimumab and ipilimumab→nivolumab.

Treatment indicated: randomized to nivolumab then ipilimumab (arm A) or the reverse (arm B). Patients had received no earlier DNA-damaging chemotherapy. CDR1 and CDR2 (germline): MNHEY, SVGAGI. The V segment lost 6 bases and the J segment 1 base; nucleotides outside the gene matches: 3. The CDR3 extends over 14 amino acids. The assay was immunoSEQ multiplex PCR, and TCRdb's table has in-frame clones only and misses some. The sample has 6,500 to 10,000 clones; just under 65% are singletons. The rearrangement joins TRBV6-5 to TRBJ1-1; 9 bases match TRBD1. This sample comprised CD8+ T cells sorted from blood (inferred from file names), obtained from a patient given nivolumab and ipilimumab in sequence. The sequence was obtained from a human patient with melanoma. Some clones in this sample may be carry-over from other donors' samples. In nucleotides, the CDR3 is TGTGCCAGCAGCAAGGGACAGGGGAACACTGAAGCTTTCTTT. Translated, it gives CASSKGQGNTEAFF.